The next 8 T cell receptor beta chains were all read from a single sample in a study of shared clonotypes between healthy human individuals (dated by TCRdb to 2020 to 2021). To prepare the library, the immunoSEQ multiplex PCR assay was applied. TCRdb re-hosts the immuneACCESS table, in-frame sequences only. Its copies lack some clones; in the studies checked, an unresolved V gene accounts for under half of them, and the cause for the rest is not known. The sample table lists millions of clones, about 93% of them with a count of one. Together, the top ten hold under 2% of the sample. CD8 naive samples consisted of CD45RO-negative cells that were positively selected for CCR7, yielding a CD45RA+CCR7+ population without TemRA cells. Source material: naive CD8+ T cells from PBMCs. The cell subset or site label here, explained by the study, means: CD45RA+CCR7+. The origin of the receptors is a young man in good health. Some clones in this sample may be carry-over from other donors' samples.

The sample holds a few counts of this clone. The chain combines TRBV2 with TRBJ1-5, with 7 bases lining up with TRBD1. The CDR3 extends over 14 amino acids. With 4 bases clipped from V and 4 bases from J, the junction kept 4 bases outside the gene matches. Germline values: CDR1 SNHLY, CDR2 FYNNEI. CDR3 sequence: CASSVGDRNQPQHF. The CDR3, as DNA: TGTGCCAGCAGTGTCGGGGACAGAAATCAGCCCCAGCATTTT.

This chain connects TRBV5-8 to TRBJ1-1; D is uncertain. The germline CDR1 and CDR2 sequences are SGHTS and YDEGEE. Trimming stripped 3 bases from V and 0 bases from J, with 9 bases between. The CDR3 is 14 residues long. The CDR3 DNA follows: TGTGCCAGCAGCTACCGATTTATGAACACTGAAGCTTTCTTT. Protein sequence: CASSYRFMNTEAFF.

This chain joins TRBV10-2 and TRBJ1-1; 7 bases are a match to TRBD1. From germline, CDR1 is WSHSY and CDR2 SAAADI. V was clipped by 11 bases and J by 1 base; unmatched bases: 4. The length of the CDR3 is 12 residues. This CDR3 is CAARDRNTEAFF. In DNA, the CDR3 is TGCGCCGCACGGGACAGGAACACTGAAGCTTTCTTT.

CDR3: CASSYFKGTGELFF. Here the CDR3 DNA reads TGTGCCAGCAGTTACTTTAAGGGGACCGGGGAGCTGTTTTTT. This chain links TRBV6-5 with TRBJ2-2, with D perhaps TRBD1 (5 bases). The CDR3 extends over 14 amino acids. Germline CDR1 and CDR2: MNHEY and SVGAGI. With 1 base removed from V and 5 bases from J, the gap between germline ends came to 8 bases.

This clone was seen just once. The chain joins TRBV27 to TRBJ1-2, with 7 positions matching TRBD1. The CDR3 covers 14 residues. V lost 5 bases to trimming and J lost 7 bases; unmatched junction nucleotides: 10. Germline V CDR1 and CDR2: MNHEY, SMNVEV (reference sequence). CDR3 sequence: CASSPLRDSRGYTF. CDR3 coding DNA: TGTGCCAGCAGTCCACTTCGGGACAGTCGTGGCTACACCTTC.

This clone has only a few counts. The V and J genes are TRBV2 and TRBJ1-1; D is ambiguous. This CDR3 has 15 amino acids. V was trimmed by 8 bases and J by 8 bases, leaving 24 bases between them. Germline values: CDR1 SNHLY, CDR2 FYNNEI. For the CDR3, the DNA is TGTGCCAGCCTGAGTCGGTCATCTATCGTGACCGAAGCTTTCTTT. It codes for CASLSRSSIVTEAFF.

The rearrangement uses TRBV15 and TRBJ1-1; TRBD1 agrees at 7 bases. CDR3 length: 14 amino acids. Looked up from germline, CDR1 is LNHNV and CDR2 is YYDKDF (reference sequence). The J segment lost 0 bases and the V segment lost 9 bases, leaving 7 bases of the junction unmatched. The chain's CDR3 is CATRDSGVNTEAFF. The DNA of the CDR3 is TGTGCCACGAGGGACAGCGGGGTGAACACTGAAGCTTTCTTT. Full variable domain (outside the CDR3, taken from reference TRBV15 and TRBJ1-1): DAMVIQNPRYQVTQFGKPVTLSCSQTLNHNVMYWYQQKSSQAPKLLFHYYDKDFNNEADTPDNFQSRRPNTSFCFLDIRSPGLGDTAMYLCATRDSGVNTEAFFGQGTRLTVV.

This chain joins TRBV27 and TRBJ1-1, with a weak D call TRBD1 (5 bases). The germline V gene has CDR1 MNHEY and CDR2 SMNVEV (reference sequence). Trimming took off 0 bases at V and 3 bases at J, with 11 bases between the two ends. This CDR3 comprises 15 residues. The CDR3 is CASSLSGRDYTEAFF. Here the CDR3 DNA reads TGTGCCAGCAGTTTATCTGGCAGGGATTACACTGAAGCTTTCTTT.